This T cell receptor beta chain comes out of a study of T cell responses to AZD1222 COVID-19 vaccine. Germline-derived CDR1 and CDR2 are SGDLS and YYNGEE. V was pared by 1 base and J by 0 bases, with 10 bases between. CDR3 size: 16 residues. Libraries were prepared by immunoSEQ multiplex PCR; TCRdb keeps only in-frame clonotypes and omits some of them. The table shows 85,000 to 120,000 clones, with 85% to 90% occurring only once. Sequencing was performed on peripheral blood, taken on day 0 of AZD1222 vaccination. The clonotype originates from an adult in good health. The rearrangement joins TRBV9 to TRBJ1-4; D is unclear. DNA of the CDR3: TGTGCCAGCAGCGTAAGTGGCAGGCCAACTAATGAAAAACTGTTTTTT. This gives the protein CASSVSGRPTNEKLFF.